A single sample gave rise to the 29 T cell receptor beta chains below, sequenced in a study of blood T cell repertoires in COVID-19. Sequencing was performed with immunoSEQ multiplex PCR; in TCRdb, only in-frame clones are kept and a portion is missing. The sample has 160,000 or so clones; 65% to 85% are singletons. The sequenced sample was PBMCs or T cells enriched from blood (not recorded which). The receptors shown here come from a woman between 40 and 55 years old with acute COVID-19.

This chain joins TRBV7-2 and TRBJ2-4; TRBD1 is a possible D gene (7 bases). There are 17 residues in the CDR3. V was shortened by 1 base and J by 8 bases, with 21 bases between the two germline ends. Germline V lookup: CDR1 SGHTA, CDR2 FQGNSA. CDR3 DNA sequence: TGTGCCAGCAGCTTAGTCGGAGGGGGCGCGATAAGGCACATTCAGTACTTC. Protein product: CASSLVGGGAIRHIQYF. The full variable domain, rest sourced from reference TRBV7-2 and TRBJ2-4, is GAGVSQSPSNKVTEKGKDVELRCDPISGHTALYWYRQSLGQGLEFLIYFQGNSAPDKSGLPSDRFSAERTGGSVSTLTIQRTQQEDSAVYLCASSLVGGGAIRHIQYFGAGTRLSVL.

The chain joins TRBV25-1 to TRBJ1-2; TRBD1 matches at 9 bases. Germline V CDR1 and CDR2: MGHDK, SYGVNS. The CDR3 runs to 16 residues. V was clipped by 6 bases and J by 8 bases; unmatched bases: 16. The CDR3 reads CASRGQGGFGSYGYTF. The CDR3 bases are TGTGCCAGCAGGGGACAGGGAGGGTTTGGGTCTTACGGCTACACCTTC.

V gene TRBV29-1 combines with J gene TRBJ1-2; D is perhaps TRBD1 (6 bases). Germline values: CDR1 SQVTM, CDR2 ANQGSEA. The V end was cut by 2 bases, the J end by 8 bases, with 18 bases between. This CDR3 spans 14 amino acids. The DNA of the CDR3 is TGCAGCGTTGAACAGGGGTCCCCTATCTGGGGCTACACCTTC. Translated: CSVEQGSPIWGYTF.

The V call is TRBV7-9, the J call TRBJ1-1, with 7 bases that match TRBD1. V trimming: 5 bases; J trimming: 0 bases; junction bases outside the gene matches: 9. Germline V gene sequence: CDR1 SEHNR, CDR2 FQNEAQ (reference sequence). CDR3 length: 16 amino acids. CDR3 bases: TGTGCCAGCAGCCCCTCACCGGGACAGATGAACACTGAAGCTTTCTTT. Encoded protein: CASSPSPGQMNTEAFF.

The chain carries TRBV3-1 (or the pseudogene TRBV3-2) and TRBJ1-2, with D maybe TRBD1 (5 bases). The germline CDR1 and CDR2 sequences are LGHDT and YNNKEL (reference sequence). The CDR3 runs to 14 residues. V shed 4 bases and J shed 8 bases, with 17 bases lying between them. In DNA, the CDR3 is TGTGCCAGCAGCCCCAGAGGAGGGGCAGGGGGCTACACCTTC. Protein product: CASSPRGGAGGYTF.

The V call is TRBV10-3, the J call TRBJ2-7; TRBD1 agrees at 9 bases. Unmatched junction bases numbered 15, after V lost 2 bases and J lost 4 bases. The CDR3 sequence is 18 residues long. Germline assignment: CDR1 ENHRY and CDR2 SYGVKD. The CDR3 coding sequence is TGTGCCATCAGTGAGAATTCGGGACAGGGTTCGGGTGTATACGAGCAGTACTTC. Translation: CAISENSGQGSGVYEQYF.

The chain carries TRBV5-1 and TRBJ1-1, with no clear D. Germline CDR1 and CDR2: SGHRS and YFSETQ. The CDR3 runs to 14 residues. Trimming took off 5 bases at V and 6 bases at J, with 17 bases between the two ends. The CDR3 nucleotides read TGCGCCAGCAGTACTACGGAGCGGGCCTCTGAAGCTTTCTTT. Residues: CASSTTERASEAFF.

The genes are TRBV15 and TRBJ2-1; the D gene is possibly TRBD2 (6 bases). Germline V gene data show CDR1 as LNHNV and CDR2 as YYDKDF (reference sequence). V was cut by 5 bases and J by 0 bases, with 11 bases left in between. The CDR3 covers 15 residues. CDR3 protein: CATSGDSGSYNEQFF. The DNA of the CDR3 is TGTGCCACCAGCGGGGACTCCGGCTCCTACAATGAGCAGTTCTTC.

The rearrangement links TRBV5-6 to TRBJ2-5; perhaps TRBD2 as D (6 bases). This CDR3 contains 15 residues. The germline V gene has CDR1 SGHDT and CDR2 YYEEEE. The V end was cut by 4 bases, the J end by 3 bases, with 16 bases between. Here the CDR3 DNA reads TGTGCCAGCAGCGCGCCGACCGGAGGGAAAGAGACCCAGTACTTC. Amino acids: CASSAPTGGKETQYF.

This clone was counted once. The CDR3 region has the DNA TGTGCCAGCAGCTTGCCCGGGTCCAACGGGGGCTACACCTTC. Translation gives CASSLPGSNGGYTF. The genes are TRBV5-6 and TRBJ1-2; no firm D call. V lost 1 base and J lost 8, with 15 bases in between. Germline V gene data show CDR1 as SGHDT and CDR2 as YYEEEE. CDR3 length: 14 residues.

This chain links TRBV6-1 with TRBJ1-2; TRBD1 is a possible D gene (5 bases). Trimming cost V 0 bases and J 5 bases, with 7 bases left between them. This CDR3 comprises 13 residues. Germline values: CDR1 MNHNS, CDR2 SASEGT. The CDR3 loop reads CASSEAGGYGYTF. In DNA, the CDR3 is TGTGCCAGCAGTGAAGCGGGGGGTTATGGCTACACCTTC.

The V call is TRBV10-3, the J call TRBJ1-1; D possibly corresponds to TRBD1 (6 bases). CDR3 length: 15 residues. Germline loops: CDR1 ENHRY, CDR2 SYGVKD. The ends were cut back, 6 bases at V and 5 bases at J, with 19 bases in the middle. CDR3 loop: CAIRELPRGRTEAFF. The CDR3 DNA follows: TGTGCCATCAGAGAACTCCCCAGGGGACGGACTGAAGCTTTCTTT.

The J gene is TRBJ2-3, the V gene TRBV6-4; TRBD1 agrees at 7 bases. The length of the CDR3 is 13 residues. Germline V gives CDR1 MRHNA, CDR2 SNTAGT. V dropped 3 bases and J dropped 6; count of bases not matched to a gene: 3. The CDR3 is CASSEDRRDTQYF. The CDR3 DNA reads TGTGCCAGCAGTGAGGACAGGCGGGATACGCAGTATTTT.

This clone was observed many times. The V and J genes are TRBV7-8 and TRBJ1-1; maybe TRBD1 (6 bases). CDR3 length equals 14 residues. The ends were cut back, 4 bases at V and 2 bases at J, with 11 bases in the middle. The germline V gene encodes CDR1 SGHVS and CDR2 FQNEAQ. The DNA for the CDR3 is TGTGCCAGCAGCTACCTACAGGGAAACACTGAAGCTTTCTTT. Its translation: CASSYLQGNTEAFF.

Written as DNA, the CDR3 is TGTGCCAGCACCGATAGCGGGAGGGGGTTCAATGAGCAGTTCTTC. It specifies CASTDSGRGFNEQFF. The chain uses TRBV3-1 (or the pseudogene TRBV3-2) and TRBJ2-1; 11 bases are shared with TRBD2. Germline values: CDR1 LGHDT, CDR2 YNNKEL (reference sequence). The CDR3 spans 15 residues. After removal of 7 bases from V and 6 bases from J, the junction contained 8 bases not matched to a gene.

The gene calls are TRBV27 and TRBJ2-1; D not resolved. The V and J ends lost 3 bases and 4 bases respectively, with 25 bases between them. This CDR3 is built from 19 residues. Germline assignment: CDR1 MNHEY and CDR2 SMNVEV (reference sequence). The CDR3 DNA reads TGTGCCAGCAGTTTGATCGAGACTGGAGTCTCACTTAAATACAATGAGCAGTTCTTC. Protein sequence: CASSLIETGVSLKYNEQFF.

The chain combines TRBV6-1 with TRBJ2-4; no clear D. Trimming removed 3 bases at V and 6 bases at J, with 9 bases between. This CDR3 has 13 amino acids. Germline V gene lookup returns CDR1 MNHNS and CDR2 SASEGT. The CDR3 region is CASSDRLPNIQYF. As DNA, the CDR3 is TGTGCCAGCAGTGATCGACTTCCAAACATTCAGTACTTC.

V usage is TRBV7-9 and J usage is TRBJ2-5, with TRBD2 identical over 7 bases. Losses at the gene ends were 5 bases for V and 1 base for J; bases not matched to a gene: 13. The CDR3 is made up of 17 amino acids. In germline, CDR1 is SEHNR, CDR2 FQNEAQ (reference sequence). CDR3: CASSQRRLAGFQETQYF. CDR3 in DNA: TGTGCCAGCAGCCAAAGAAGACTAGCTGGGTTCCAAGAGACCCAGTACTTC.

The CDR3 loop reads CASSEKDRNTEAFF. Here the CDR3 DNA reads TGTGCCAGCAGCGAGAAGGACAGGAACACTGAAGCTTTCTTT. The chain uses TRBV7-9 and TRBJ1-1; tentative D call: TRBD1 (6 bases). Germline V gene sequence: CDR1 SEHNR, CDR2 FQNEAQ (reference sequence). V lost 5 bases, J lost 1 base, and 11 bases lay in between. This CDR3 contains 14 residues.

The J gene is TRBJ1-2, the V gene TRBV6-5, with D possibly being TRBD1 (5 bases). This CDR3 is 14 amino acids long. With 0 bases removed from V and 2 bases from J, the gap between germline ends came to 7 bases. The germline V gene has CDR1 MNHEY and CDR2 SVGAGI. The CDR3 coding sequence is TGTGCCAGCAGTTACTCACCAGGGAACTATGGCTACACCTTC. This codes for CASSYSPGNYGYTF.

A word on this clone: The same CDR3 also results from other DNA sequences found in this sample. In nucleotides, the CDR3 is TGTGCCAGCAGCCCGGGACTAGCGGGCACAGATACGCAGTATTTT. Translated, it gives CASSPGLAGTDTQYF. V is TRBV5-4 and J is TRBJ2-3, with 11 bases lining up with TRBD2. The length of the CDR3 is 15 residues. Trimming cost V 4 bases and J 1 base; bases outside gene matches: 2. Germline CDR1 reads SGHNT; CDR2 reads YYREEE (reference sequence).

V usage is TRBV30 and J usage is TRBJ1-2, with 7 bases lining up with TRBD1. J lost 5 bases, V lost 6 bases, and 6 bases had no gene match. Germline CDR1 GTSNPN, CDR2 SVGIG (reference sequence). This CDR3 is 12 amino acids long. CDR3 nucleotides: TGTGCCTGCAGACAGGGTAATTATGGCTACACCTTC. Translated, it gives CACRQGNYGYTF.

The chain uses TRBV29-1 and TRBJ1-1; 9 bases match TRBD1. The CDR3 spans 12 residues. With V trimmed by 6 bases and J by 5 bases, 4 bases remained unmatched. Germline assignment: CDR1 SQVTM and CDR2 ANQGSEA. DNA of the CDR3: TGCAGCGTAGGACAGGGGAGGACTGAAGCTTTCTTT. Protein sequence: CSVGQGRTEAFF. Using reference TRBV29-1 and TRBJ1-1 for the parts outside the CDR3, the full variable domain is SAVISQKPSRDICQRGTSLTIQCQVDSQVTMMFWYRQQPGQSLTLIATANQGSEATYESGFVIDKFPISRPNLTFSTLTVSNMSPEDSSIYLCSVGQGRTEAFFGQGTRLTVV.

The chain uses TRBV19 and TRBJ2-3; D is perhaps TRBD2 (8 bases). Germline V gene sequence: CDR1 LNHDA, CDR2 SQIVND (reference sequence). The CDR3 totals 18 residues. Trimming stripped 7 bases from V and 4 bases from J, with 27 bases between. CDR3 DNA: TGTGCCAGTAACCGGGCAGGGGGTGATCTAGCGGGTCCAGATACGCAGTATTTT. Translating it yields CASNRAGGDLAGPDTQYF.

The chain links TRBV7-6 to TRBJ1-3; TRBD1 matches 8 bases. The germline gives CDR1 SGHVS, CDR2 FNYEAQ. The V and J ends lost 3 bases and 0 bases, in that order; junction bases with no gene match: 4. The CDR3 totals 16 residues. The CDR3 loop reads CASSFDRGLSGNTIYF. As DNA, the CDR3 is TGTGCCAGCAGCTTTGACAGGGGTCTCTCTGGAAACACCATATATTTT.

The rearrangement uses TRBV6-1 and TRBJ2-7, with D maybe TRBD2 (5 bases). V lost 3 bases, J lost 1 base, and 13 bases lay in between. Per germline, CDR1 MNHNS and CDR2 SASEGT. CDR3 length: 15 amino acids. Here the CDR3 DNA reads TGTGCCAGCAGTGATCTGGGAGTAAGTTCCTACGAGCAGTACTTC. Residues: CASSDLGVSSYEQYF.

The rearrangement uses TRBV27 and TRBJ1-1; a possible D gene is TRBD1 (5 bases). The V end was cut by 0 bases, the J end by 4 bases, with 9 bases between. There are 14 residues in the CDR3. Germline CDR1 MNHEY, CDR2 SMNVEV (reference sequence). CDR3 amino acids: CASSLSGGSTEAFF. DNA for the CDR3: TGTGCCAGCAGTTTATCGGGGGGGAGCACTGAAGCTTTCTTT.

The chain links TRBV4-2 to TRBJ2-7; possible D gene TRBD1, 5 bases. V lost 1 base, J lost 3 bases, and 13 bases lay in between. The CDR3 extends over 15 amino acids. Germline V lookup: CDR1 LGHNA, CDR2 YNFKEQ. The CDR3 DNA is TGTGCCAGCAGCCAAGCCAAGGGGCTGAACTACGAGCAGTACTTC. It codes for CASSQAKGLNYEQYF.

The chain links TRBV5-1 to TRBJ2-2, with D perhaps matching TRBD1 (6 bases). V lost 3 bases and J lost 2, with 11 bases in between. The CDR3 length is 15 residues. The germline CDR1 and CDR2 sequences are SGHRS and YFSETQ. The CDR3 protein is CASSSGHSNTGELFF. The CDR3, as DNA: TGCGCCAGCAGCTCGGGACATTCCAACACCGGGGAGCTGTTTTTT.